The clone carrying this T cell receptor (beta chain) was seen once. The CDR3 covers 14 residues. Germline V gives CDR1 SNHLY, CDR2 FYNNEI. V lost 6 bases and J 1 base, leaving 13 bases between the germline ends. This sample was included in a study of blood T cell repertoires in COVID-19. Study summary: Samples representing acute and convalescent COVID-19 were sourced from the United States, Italy and Spain. The analysed material was cDNA or gDNA that came from T cells, B-cell-depleted T cells, or PBMCs.

Authors' data handling: Amplification of reference gene primers provided the estimated nucleated cell counts. Assay: immunoSEQ multiplex PCR; the TCRdb copy retains only in-frame clones and omits some. D and trimming come from the DNA, and the V and J calls and clone size come from that table. The table includes about 89,000 clones, approximately 88% detected once. This sequence was found in a man aged 55 to 70 with acute or convalescent COVID-19. Material for sequencing was peripheral blood. The chain joins TRBV2 to TRBJ2-7, with unresolved D. The CDR3 DNA follows: TGTGCCAGCAGAGAAACAGTTCAATCCTACGAGCAGTACTTC. This codes for CASRETVQSYEQYF.